The entry below gives a single TCR beta chain sequence along with its context. The CDR3 is 16 residues long. The ends lost 1 base at V and 5 bases at J; junction bases unmatched: 7. Looked up from germline, CDR1 is SGHAT and CDR2 is FQDESV (reference sequence). Authors' data handling: Estimated nucleated cell counts came from reference gene primer amplification. Repertoires were generated with immunoSEQ multiplex PCR, while TCRdb's copy carries only in-frame clones and drops some. Clone size and V and J calls were adopted from that table, with D and trimming inferred from the DNA. This sample yields about 82,000 clones, of which around 83% are seen a single time; about 17% belongs to the top ten. This sample was included in a study of blood T cell repertoires in COVID-19. Study context: Italy, Spain and the United States were the sources of the convalescent and acute COVID-19 samples.

The chain uses TRBV11-1 and TRBJ2-5; 10 nucleotides match TRBD2. Sequenced sample: peripheral blood. This TCR was sampled from a woman in her fifties or sixties with acute or convalescent COVID-19. CDR3 residues: CASSLVVSGGSETQYF. The CDR3 coding sequence is TGTGCCAGCAGCTTAGTTGTTAGCGGGGGGTCCGAGACCCAGTACTTC.